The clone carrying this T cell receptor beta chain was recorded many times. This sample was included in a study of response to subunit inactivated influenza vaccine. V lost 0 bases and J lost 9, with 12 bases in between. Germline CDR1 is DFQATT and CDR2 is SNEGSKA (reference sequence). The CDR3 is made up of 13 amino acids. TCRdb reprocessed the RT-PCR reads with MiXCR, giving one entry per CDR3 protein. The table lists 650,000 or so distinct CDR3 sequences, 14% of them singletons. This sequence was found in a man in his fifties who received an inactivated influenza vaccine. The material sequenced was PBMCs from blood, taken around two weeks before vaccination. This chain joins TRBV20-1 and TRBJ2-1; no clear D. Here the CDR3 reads CSARDLGFPEQFF. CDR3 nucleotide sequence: TGCAGTGCTAGAGATTTGGGGTTCCCTGAGCAGTTCTTC.